What follows describes a single T cell receptor beta chain. Its antigen is undetermined. Researchers built TCR beta libraries using quantitative 5'-RACE with molecular barcodes. TCRdb passed the 5' RACE reads through MiXCR, listing each CDR3 protein once. The repertoire consists of hundreds of thousands of distinct CDR3 sequences, with about 10% occurring once and the leading ten covering more than 0.5%. This sample stems from a study of CD8 T cells in ankylosing spondylitis. Study observations and caveats: Clones linked with disease were CD8+ and fairly uncommon in the peripheral blood. Within ankylosing spondylitis blood, a TCR beta motif made up of seven to nine highly homologous variants appeared to be characteristic.

V lost 3 bases to trimming and J lost 3 bases; unmatched junction nucleotides: 9. CDR3 size: 15 residues. Germline V gene sequence: CDR1 SGHRS, CDR2 YFSETQ. This clonotype originated in a male donor with ankylosing spondylitis. The specimen sequenced was blood, either unsorted or a sorted T cell fraction (not recorded which). This chain links TRBV5-1 with TRBJ2-7; 7 bases are a match to TRBD1. As DNA, the CDR3 is TGCGCCAGCAGCTCGGGACAGCTCCGCTACTACGAGCAGTACTTC. This gives the protein CASSSGQLRYYEQYF.